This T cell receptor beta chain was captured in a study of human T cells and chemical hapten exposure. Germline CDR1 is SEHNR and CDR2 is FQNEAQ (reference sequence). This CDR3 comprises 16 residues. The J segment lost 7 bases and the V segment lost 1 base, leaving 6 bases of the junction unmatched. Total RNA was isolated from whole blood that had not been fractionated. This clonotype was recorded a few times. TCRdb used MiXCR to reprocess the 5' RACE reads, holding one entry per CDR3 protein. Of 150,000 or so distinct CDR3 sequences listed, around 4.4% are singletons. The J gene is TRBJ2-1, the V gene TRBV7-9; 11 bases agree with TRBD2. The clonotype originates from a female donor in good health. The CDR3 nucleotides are TGTGCCAGCAGCTTAGGTGGTAGCGGGGGGGCTAATGAGCAGTTCTTC. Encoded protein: CASSLGGSGGANEQFF. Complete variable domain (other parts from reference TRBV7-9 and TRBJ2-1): DTGVSQNPRHKITKRGQNVTFRCDPISEHNRLYWYRQTLGQGPEFLTYFQNEAQLEKSRLLSDRFSAERPKGSFSTLEIQRTEQGDSAMYLCASSLGGSGGANEQFFGPGTRLTVL.